Below, 27 T cell receptor beta chains from the same sample are listed, as sequenced in a study of T cell responses to AZD1222 COVID-19 vaccine. Profiled with immunoSEQ multiplex PCR; TCRdb holds only in-frame clones, not every one. The sample gives roughly 180,000 clones, 85% to 95% of which show up once; approximately 0.69% is in the top ten. The source was peripheral blood, collected on day 0 of AZD1222 vaccination. The origin of the receptors is an adult in good health.

The rearrangement uses TRBV10-3 and TRBJ1-1; 7 nucleotides align to TRBD1. The germline V gene has CDR1 ENHRY and CDR2 SYGVKD. V lost 7 bases, J lost 3 bases, and 8 bases stayed unmatched. The CDR3 length is 14 residues. CDR3 sequence (DNA): TGTGCCATCACTGACAGACAGGGCCACACTGAAGCTTTCTTT. Translating gives CAITDRQGHTEAFF.

This clone was seen only once. The gene calls are TRBV6-1 and TRBJ1-5; D remains ambiguous. CDR1 MNHNS and CDR2 SASEGT come from the germline V gene. V was cut by 1 base and J by 5 bases, with 9 bases left in between. The CDR3 extends over 14 amino acids. The CDR3: CASSEGIVDQPQHF. CDR3 in DNA: TGTGCCAGCAGTGAAGGGATTGTGGATCAGCCCCAGCATTTT.

J is TRBJ1-1 and V is TRBV11-1, with D perhaps matching TRBD1 (5 bases). Looked up from germline, CDR1 is SGHAT and CDR2 is FQDESV (reference sequence). Trimming left V 6 bases short and J 1 base short, with 12 bases between. This CDR3 comprises 14 residues. The CDR3 here is CASRMDNWNTEAFF. The CDR3 DNA is TGTGCCAGCAGGATGGACAACTGGAACACTGAAGCTTTCTTT.

This clone was seen just once. The chain recombines TRBV5-1 with TRBJ2-3; TRBD2 aligns across 8 bases. V trimming: 3 bases; J trimming: 3 bases; junction bases outside the gene matches: 9. The CDR3 sequence is 16 residues long. Germline lookup yields CDR1 SGHRS and CDR2 YFSETQ. CDR3 DNA: TGCGCCAGCAGCTCGAGCGGGAGTGTCCTGACAGATACGCAGTATTTT. Protein product: CASSSSGSVLTDTQYF.

V usage is TRBV3-1 (or the pseudogene TRBV3-2) and J usage is TRBJ1-5; D ambiguous. Germline V gene data show CDR1 as LGHDT and CDR2 as YNNKEL (reference sequence). The V and J ends lost 0 bases and 3 bases respectively, with 9 bases between them. The CDR3 consists of 15 residues. CDR3 in amino acids: CASSQDISYNQPQHF. The DNA of the CDR3 is TGTGCCAGCAGCCAAGATATCAGTTACAATCAGCCCCAGCATTTT.

The chain uses TRBV19 and TRBJ1-3; 7 bases are shared with TRBD1. V lost 3 bases to trimming and J lost 2 bases; unmatched junction nucleotides: 1. This CDR3 comprises 14 residues. Looked up from germline, CDR1 is LNHDA and CDR2 is SQIVND (reference sequence). Here the CDR3 DNA reads TGTGCCAGTAGTATGGGGACAGCTGGAAACACCATATATTTT. Residues: CASSMGTAGNTIYF.

The CDR3 is CASSSLGAEAFF. CDR3 nucleotides: TGTGCCAGCAGCTCCTTGGGGGCCGAAGCTTTCTTT. J is TRBJ1-1 and V is TRBV5-4; possibly TRBD1 for D (6 bases). The germline gives CDR1 SGHNT, CDR2 YYREEE (reference sequence). V dropped 3 bases and J dropped 8 bases, with 11 bases sitting between them. The length of the CDR3 is 12 residues.

This clone was seen once. This chain joins TRBV7-9 and TRBJ2-7, with 7 bases that match TRBD2. This CDR3 contains 14 residues. Germline V lookup: CDR1 SEHNR, CDR2 FQNEAQ (reference sequence). V was pared by 3 bases and J by 7 bases, with 9 bases of the junction left unmatched. The CDR3 coding sequence is TGTGCCAGCAGCTTGGGGGGGTTGGTTCTGGAGCAGTACTTC. The encoded protein is CASSLGGLVLEQYF.

The chain recombines TRBV13 with TRBJ2-7; maybe TRBD2 (6 bases). The CDR3 loop spans 14 amino acids. Germline values: CDR1 PRHDT, CDR2 FYEKMQ (reference sequence). Trimming took 7 bases from V and 2 from J, leaving 15 bases between them. CDR3 residues: CASNARRGTYEQYF. In DNA form, the CDR3 reads TGTGCCAGCAATGCCAGGCGGGGTACCTACGAGCAGTACTTC.

The chain recombines TRBV13 with TRBJ1-2, with D uncertain. The V and J ends lost 2 bases and 4 bases respectively, with 11 bases between them. Germline values: CDR1 PRHDT, CDR2 FYEKMQ (reference sequence). This CDR3 contains 14 residues. The CDR3 spells CASSLRRLGYGYTF. In DNA, the CDR3 is TGTGCCAGCAGCTTACGGCGGTTGGGCTATGGCTACACCTTC.

The chain carries TRBV7-8 and TRBJ1-1, with a weak D call TRBD1 (5 bases). The CDR3 extends over 15 amino acids. V lost 1 base and J lost 4, with 13 bases in between. CDR1 is SGHVS and CDR2 is FQNEAQ in the germline V gene. DNA of the CDR3: TGTGCCAGCAGCTTAGAGGTGGGGGTTCGCACTGAAGCTTTCTTT. This translates into CASSLEVGVRTEAFF.

This chain uses TRBV5-5 with TRBJ2-5; D call uncertain. The CDR3 length is 13 residues. Between the trimmed V and J ends, which lost 4 bases and 5 bases, there was a span of 12 bases. In germline, CDR1 is SGHKS, CDR2 YYEKEE (reference sequence). The CDR3 coding sequence is TGTGCCAGCAGCGTTAGCATTGGGGAGACCCAGTACTTC. Translated: CASSVSIGETQYF.

This rearrangement joins TRBV5-5 to TRBJ2-7, with D possibly TRBD1 on 6 matching bases. Trimming took 0 bases from V and 0 from J, leaving 10 bases between them. The CDR3 is made up of 15 amino acids. Looked up from germline, CDR1 is SGHKS and CDR2 is YYEKEE (reference sequence). CDR3 DNA sequence: TGTGCCAGCAGCTTGGCCGGGACAAACTCCTACGAGCAGTACTTC. Amino acids: CASSLAGTNSYEQYF.

The chain uses TRBV7-8 and TRBJ2-5; D unresolved. Trimming stripped 1 base from V and 2 bases from J, with 5 bases between. The CDR3 runs to 13 residues. Germline values: CDR1 SGHVS, CDR2 FQNEAQ. CDR3 protein: CASSLGPQETQYF. CDR3 DNA: TGTGCCAGCAGCTTAGGACCGCAAGAGACCCAGTACTTC.

V gene TRBV28 combines with J gene TRBJ1-2, with D unclear. Germline loops: CDR1 MDHEN, CDR2 SYDVKM. The V and J ends lost 3 bases and 9 bases respectively, with 8 bases between them. The CDR3 has 11 residues. The DNA for the CDR3 is TGTGCCAGCAGTTTGGGTAACAGCTACACCTTC. Translated: CASSLGNSYTF.

The chain employs TRBV5-5 and TRBJ1-1, with D uncertain. This CDR3 is 17 amino acids long. With 1 base removed from V and 0 bases from J, the gap between germline ends came to 16 bases. Germline V gives CDR1 SGHKS, CDR2 YYEKEE (reference sequence). The DNA for the CDR3 is TGTGCCAGCAGCTTGCACCGCCTCCGGGAGATGAACACTGAAGCTTTCTTT. Residues: CASSLHRLREMNTEAFF.

The V gene is TRBV24-1, the J gene TRBJ1-2; D ambiguous. There are 14 residues in the CDR3. Germline CDR1 reads KGHDR; CDR2 reads SFDVKD. Trimming took off 2 bases at V and 7 bases at J, with 13 bases between the two ends. The CDR3 DNA reads TGTGCCACCAGTGATTCCGGGCGCCTTGGTGGCTACACCTTC. It translates to CATSDSGRLGGYTF.

The genes are TRBV7-8 and TRBJ2-1, with D tentatively TRBD1 (6 bases). CDR1 is SGHVS, CDR2 FQNEAQ, per germline. The CDR3 is 16 residues long. V shed 5 bases and J shed 2 bases, with 16 bases lying between them. The chain's CDR3 is CASSLNRVPAYNEQFF. Here the CDR3 DNA reads TGTGCCAGCAGCCTGAACAGGGTCCCAGCCTACAATGAGCAGTTCTTC.

CDR3 sequence reads: CASSHTQGANSPLHF. DNA for the CDR3: TGCGCCAGCAGCCACACACAGGGGGCAAATTCACCCCTCCACTTT. The chain carries TRBV4-1 and TRBJ1-6; 9 bases align to TRBD1. Trimming removed 3 bases from V and 7 bases from J; junction bases left unmatched: 4. The CDR3 covers 15 residues. CDR1 and CDR2 (germline): MGHRA, YSYEKL.

The chain has TRBV19 and TRBJ2-2; TRBD2 is a possible D gene (6 bases). Germline assignment: CDR1 LNHDA and CDR2 SQIVND (reference sequence). V lost 3 bases, J lost 5 bases, and 16 bases lay in between. The CDR3 runs 16 residues. CDR3 protein: CASSIRDRERTGELFF. The CDR3, as DNA: TGTGCCAGTAGTATTCGGGACCGGGAGAGGACCGGGGAGCTGTTTTTT.

This clone was observed a few times. The V gene is TRBV7-9, the J gene TRBJ2-7; maybe TRBD1 (6 bases). The germline V gene encodes CDR1 SEHNR and CDR2 FQNEAQ (reference sequence). The CDR3 runs to 13 residues. V lost 5 bases and J lost 5, with 13 bases in between. The CDR3 reads CASSREGVHEQYF. As DNA, the CDR3 is TGTGCCAGCAGCCGAGAGGGGGTACACGAGCAGTACTTC.

The chain links TRBV29-1 to TRBJ1-2; 8 bases match TRBD1. Per germline, CDR1 SQVTM and CDR2 ANQGSEA. Trimming removed 6 bases from V and 4 bases from J; junction bases left unmatched: 1. This CDR3 has 11 amino acids. The CDR3 here is CSVDRGYGYTF. CDR3 nucleotide sequence: TGCAGCGTCGACAGGGGCTATGGCTACACCTTC.

This clone was recorded only once. The V gene is TRBV18, the J gene TRBJ1-2; D may be TRBD1 (6 bases). There are 14 residues in the CDR3. Trimming left V 10 bases short and J 5 bases short, with 20 bases between. The germline V gene has CDR1 KGHSH and CDR2 LQKENI. The CDR3 loop is CATLSPGEEYGYTF. The CDR3 DNA is TGTGCCACCCTCTCACCAGGGGAGGAATATGGCTACACCTTC.

The genes are TRBV6-5 and TRBJ1-4; D ambiguous. Per germline, CDR1 MNHEY and CDR2 SVGAGI. Between the trimmed V and J ends, which lost 6 bases and 3 bases, there was a span of 5 bases. The length of the CDR3 is 12 residues. In nucleotides, the CDR3 is TGTGCCAGCAGGAACCCTAATGAAAAACTGTTTTTT. Protein: CASRNPNEKLFF.

The chain employs TRBV2 and TRBJ1-1; TRBD1 agrees at 7 bases. Germline loops: CDR1 SNHLY, CDR2 FYNNEI. V shed 7 bases and J 1 base; nucleotides not matched to a gene: 3. The CDR3 consists of 13 residues. This CDR3 reads CASKRTGNTEAFF. The CDR3 nucleotides are TGTGCCAGCAAACGGACAGGGAACACTGAAGCTTTCTTT.

J is TRBJ1-1 and V is TRBV28; 10 nucleotides match TRBD1. V gave up 5 bases and J gave up 1 base; unmatched junction bases: 4. CDR1 and CDR2 (germline): MDHEN, SYDVKM. This CDR3 has 15 residues. CDR3 amino acids: CASSLGTGANTEAFF. The CDR3 DNA is TGTGCCAGCAGTCTCGGGACAGGGGCGAACACTGAAGCTTTCTTT. The variable domain in full, completed from reference TRBV28 and TRBJ1-1, reads DVKVTQSSRYLVKRTGEKVFLECVQDMDHENMFWYRQDPGLGLRLIYFSYDVKMKEKGDIPEGYSVSREKKERFSLILESASTNQTSMYLCASSLGTGANTEAFFGQGTRLTVV.

The chain is built from TRBV6-1 and TRBJ1-2; a weak D match, TRBD1 (6 bases). There are 16 residues in the CDR3. From germline, CDR1 is MNHNS and CDR2 SASEGT. V was shortened by 2 bases and J by 4 bases, with 17 bases between the two germline ends. CDR3 DNA: TGTGCCAGCAGTGAATTGGGACACCCTGGGGGCTATGGCTACACCTTC. This translates into CASSELGHPGGYGYTF.